These T cell receptor beta chains were read from a single sample in a study of post-analysis software for immune sequencing data. TCRdb analysed the PCR reads with MiXCR anew, one entry per CDR3 protein. The table lists a few hundred thousand distinct CDR3 sequences, 30% to 40% of them singletons. Sequencing input: blood. Receptor source: a girl aged 2-17 years with multiple sclerosis. Both conserved end residues are part of each CDR3. Fields, in order: CDR3 protein, CDR3 DNA, clone size, D gene, V gene, J gene. A D gene is named only where the DNA matches it firmly. Where a row states a size, it is once, few, many or the class of an expanded clone; other rows omit it.

CDR3: CASSQTSGARDDQFF
DNA: TGTGCCAGCAGTCAGACTAGCGGGGCGCGGGATGATCAGTTCTTC
size: few
D: TRBD2
V: TRBV27
J: TRBJ2-1

CDR3: CSASMQGLDGYTF
DNA: TGCAGTGCTAGTATGCAGGGGTTGGATGGCTACACCTTC
size: NA
D: NA
V: TRBV20-1
J: TRBJ1-2

CDR3: CASSVGVAGTYEQYF
DNA: TGTGCCAGCAGCGTAGGGGTAGCGGGAACCTACGAGCAGTACTTC
size: NA
D: TRBD2
V: TRBV9
J: TRBJ2-7

CDR3: CASSPQGQGGYEQYF
DNA: TGTGCCAGCAGTCCCCAGGGACAGGGAGGCTACGAGCAGTACTTC
size: once
D: TRBD1
V: TRBV2
J: TRBJ2-7

CDR3: CASGTGFISEAFF
DNA: TGTGCCAGTGGGACAGGGTTTATCTCTGAAGCTTTCTTT
size: NA
D: TRBD1
V: TRBV19
J: TRBJ1-1

CDR3: CASSLRPVPNEKLFF
DNA: TGTGCCAGCAGCTTACGACCAGTCCCTAATGAAAAACTGTTTTTT
size: NA
D: NA
V: TRBV7-6
J: TRBJ1-4

CDR3: CSAPSAGANVLTF
DNA: TGCAGTGCCCCCTCAGCTGGGGCCAACGTCCTGACTTTC
size: few
D: NA
V: TRBV20-1
J: TRBJ2-6

CDR3: CAGFTITDTQYF
DNA: TGTGCCGGGTTTACAATCACAGATACGCAGTATTTT
size: few
D: NA
V: TRBV7-3
J: TRBJ2-3

CDR3: CASSYPGQGYNEQFF
DNA: TGTGCCAGCAGCTACCCCGGGCAGGGCTACAATGAGCAGTTCTTC
size: few
D: NA
V: TRBV6-6
J: TRBJ2-1

CDR3: CASSLVPQPQHF
DNA: TGTGCCAGCAGTTTGGTACCCCAGCCCCAGCATTTT
size: NA
D: NA
V: TRBV12-3/TRBV12-4
J: TRBJ1-5

CDR3: CASSFPVQDTQYF
DNA: TGTGCCAGCAGTTTCCCTGTCCAAGATACGCAGTATTTT
size: few
D: NA
V: TRBV7-9
J: TRBJ2-3

CDR3: CSASRPGEDEQYF
DNA: TGCAGTGCTAGCAGACCAGGGGAGGACGAGCAGTACTTC
size: few
D: NA
V: TRBV20-1
J: TRBJ2-7

CDR3: CASSPDQGEAGKSYTF
DNA: TGTGCCAGCTCACCAGATCAGGGGGAGGCCGGAAAGAGCTACACCTTC
size: NA
D: TRBD1
V: TRBV18
J: TRBJ1-2

CDR3: CSVVLGSQETQYF
DNA: TGCAGCGTCGTTTTGGGGTCGCAAGAGACCCAGTACTTC
size: NA
D: NA
V: TRBV29-1
J: TRBJ2-5

CDR3: CSVLTEGRGYTF
DNA: TGCAGTGTTCTGACTGAGGGTCGCGGCTACACCTTC
size: NA
D: NA
V: TRBV20-1
J: TRBJ1-2

CDR3: CASSWRQGANEKLFF
DNA: TGCGCCAGCAGCTGGAGACAGGGGGCTAATGAAAAACTGTTTTTT
size: NA
D: TRBD1
V: TRBV5-1
J: TRBJ1-4

CDR3: CASRFYRSSYEQYF
DNA: TGTGCCAGCAGGTTTTATCGTAGCTCCTACGAGCAGTACTTC
size: NA
D: NA
V: TRBV27
J: TRBJ2-7

CDR3: CASSPPSVNEKLFF
DNA: TGTGCCAGCTCACCACCCTCAGTGAATGAAAAACTGTTTTTT
size: NA
D: NA
V: TRBV18
J: TRBJ1-4

CDR3: CASSRMLQGARYNEQFF
DNA: TGTGCCAGCAGCCGTATGCTCCAGGGGGCGAGGTACAATGAGCAGTTCTTC
size: few
D: TRBD1
V: TRBV11-2
J: TRBJ2-1

CDR3: CASSPISTGTDTQYF
DNA: TGTGCCAGCAGTCCTATCTCTACGGGCACAGATACGCAGTATTTT
size: NA
D: NA
V: TRBV27
J: TRBJ2-3

CDR3: CASSLPTDGYCEQYF
DNA: TGTGCCAGCAGCTTACCTACGGACGGTTACTGCGAGCAGTACTTC
size: NA
D: NA
V: TRBV7-2
J: TRBJ2-7

CDR3: CASSYATSGEETQYF
DNA: TGTGCCAGCAGTTACGCTACTAGCGGGGAAGAGACCCAGTACTTC
size: NA
D: TRBD2
V: TRBV6-6
J: TRBJ2-5

CDR3: CAISESEPLGTQYF
DNA: TGTGCCATCAGTGAGTCGGAACCCTTGGGGACCCAGTACTTC
size: many
D: NA
V: TRBV10-3
J: TRBJ2-5

CDR3: CASSFTSGGVDTQYF
DNA: TGTGCCAGCAGCTTTACTAGCGGGGGGGTGGATACGCAGTATTTT
size: NA
D: TRBD2
V: TRBV7-3
J: TRBJ2-3

CDR3: CASKDPNTEAFF
DNA: TGTGCCAGCAAAGATCCGAACACTGAAGCTTTCTTT
size: once
D: NA
V: TRBV5-6
J: TRBJ1-1

CDR3: CASSQDRHITGELFF
DNA: TGTGCCAGCAGCCAAGATCGGCATATCACCGGGGAGCTGTTTTTT
size: NA
D: NA
V: TRBV4-2
J: TRBJ2-2

CDR3: CSAYRVGGANVLTF
DNA: TGCAGTGCCTACAGGGTCGGTGGGGCCAACGTCCTGACTTTC
size: few
D: NA
V: TRBV20-1
J: TRBJ2-6

CDR3: CASSLSGLGNTIYF
DNA: TGTGCCAGCAGCCTTAGTGGACTTGGAAACACCATATATTTT
size: NA
D: NA
V: TRBV6-6
J: TRBJ1-3

CDR3: CASSPGGVDYGYTF
DNA: TGTGCCAGCAGCCCGGGGGGCGTCGACTATGGCTACACCTTC
size: few
D: NA
V: TRBV7-9
J: TRBJ1-2

CDR3: CATSRADPNTEAFF
DNA: TGTGCCACCAGCAGAGCGGACCCGAACACTGAAGCTTTCTTT
size: NA
D: NA
V: TRBV15
J: TRBJ1-1

CDR3: CSAQARNEQFF
DNA: TGCAGTGCCCAAGCCAGGAATGAGCAGTTCTTC
size: few
D: NA
V: TRBV20-1
J: TRBJ2-1

CDR3: CSAKVSGRDNEKLFF
DNA: TGCAGTGCTAAAGTCTCGGGCAGGGATAATGAAAAACTGTTTTTT
size: NA
D: NA
V: TRBV20-1
J: TRBJ1-4

CDR3: CASSFRRVTDTQYF
DNA: TGTGCCAGCAGCTTCCGGCGGGTCACAGATACGCAGTATTTT
size: NA
D: NA
V: TRBV7-2
J: TRBJ2-3

CDR3: CASSLPTGSTDTEYF
DNA: TGTGCCAGCAGTTTACCGACAGGGTCCACAGATACGGAGTATTTT
size: NA
D: TRBD1
V: TRBV12-3/TRBV12-4
J: TRBJ2-3

CDR3: CASSFLTGGVQFF
DNA: TGTGCCAGCAGCTTCCTGACAGGGGGCGTGCAGTTCTTC
size: few
D: TRBD1
V: TRBV7-3
J: TRBJ2-1

CDR3: CASSVEDRESTEAFF
DNA: TGTGCCAGCAGCGTAGAGGACAGGGAGAGCACTGAAGCTTTCTTT
size: NA
D: TRBD1
V: TRBV9
J: TRBJ1-1

CDR3: CASSPSRGMGEQFF
DNA: TGCGCCAGCAGCCCTTCTCGGGGTATGGGGGAGCAGTTCTTC
size: few
D: NA
V: TRBV4-1
J: TRBJ2-1

CDR3: CASRRPTRETNYGYTF
DNA: TGTGCCAGCAGGAGACCCACCAGGGAAACTAACTATGGCTACACCTTC
size: few
D: NA
V: TRBV12-3/TRBV12-4
J: TRBJ1-2

CDR3: CASYQPGTVYEQYF
DNA: TGTGCCAGCTACCAGCCCGGGACAGTCTACGAGCAGTACTTC
size: few
D: TRBD1
V: TRBV12-3/TRBV12-4
J: TRBJ2-7

CDR3: CSVGQGPNTDTQYF
DNA: TGCAGCGTAGGACAGGGCCCGAACACAGATACGCAGTATTTT
size: few
D: TRBD1
V: TRBV29-1
J: TRBJ2-3

CDR3: CASSFQLAGGPFQETQYF
DNA: TGTGCCAGCAGTTTTCAACTAGCGGGGGGACCTTTCCAAGAGACCCAGTACTTC
size: NA
D: TRBD2
V: TRBV6-5
J: TRBJ2-5

CDR3: CASTTGGPGTGELFF
DNA: TGCGCCAGCACAACAGGGGGTCCGGGAACCGGGGAGCTGTTTTTT
size: few
D: TRBD1
V: TRBV5-1
J: TRBJ2-2

CDR3: CASSTDSLSSYEQYF
DNA: TGCGCCAGCAGCACTGACAGTTTGAGCTCCTACGAGCAGTACTTC
size: few
D: NA
V: TRBV5-1
J: TRBJ2-7

CDR3: CATSDRTGDQPQHF
DNA: TGTGCCACCAGTGACCGGACAGGGGATCAGCCCCAGCATTTT
size: few
D: TRBD1
V: TRBV24-1
J: TRBJ1-5

CDR3: CASSIRDFGNQPQHF
DNA: TGTGCCAGCAGCATACGGGACTTCGGCAATCAGCCCCAGCATTTT
size: NA
D: NA
V: TRBV13
J: TRBJ1-5

CDR3: CATSDGGTGTGRQFF
DNA: TGTGCCACCAGTGATGGGGGGACAGGGACCGGTCGGCAGTTCTTC
size: NA
D: TRBD1
V: TRBV24-1
J: TRBJ2-1

CDR3: CASNTGQTQETQYF
DNA: TGTGCCAGCAATACGGGACAGACCCAAGAGACCCAGTACTTC
size: few
D: TRBD1
V: TRBV5-6
J: TRBJ2-5

CDR3: CASSRDSAYEQYF
DNA: TGTGCCAGCAGTCGGGACAGCGCCTACGAGCAGTACTTC
size: NA
D: TRBD1
V: TRBV6-2/TRBV6-3
J: TRBJ2-7

CDR3: CASSPEGGQETRYF
DNA: TGTGCCAGCAGCCCTGAGGGGGGTCAAGAGACCCGGTACTTC
size: NA
D: NA
V: TRBV7-2
J: TRBJ2-7

CDR3: CASSLVLSNQPQHF
DNA: TGTGCCAGCAGCTTAGTACTTAGCAATCAGCCCCAGCATTTT
size: few
D: NA
V: TRBV7-8
J: TRBJ1-5

CDR3: CASSDRFPSGAGDTQYF
DNA: TGTGCCAGCAGCGACAGATTCCCTAGCGGAGCGGGAGATACGCAGTATTTT
size: NA
D: TRBD2
V: TRBV11-2
J: TRBJ2-3

CDR3: CASSSMGKVSYEQYF
DNA: TGTGCCAGCAGCTCTATGGGGAAGGTCTCCTACGAGCAGTACTTC
size: NA
D: NA
V: TRBV6-6
J: TRBJ2-7

CDR3: CAGRGVGVTEAFF
DNA: TGTGCCGGCAGAGGGGTTGGTGTCACTGAAGCTTTCTTT
size: NA
D: NA
V: TRBV10-3
J: TRBJ1-1

CDR3: CASSSTGFSYEQYF
DNA: TGTGCCAGCTCGAGTACAGGGTTCTCCTACGAGCAGTACTTC
size: NA
D: NA
V: TRBV18
J: TRBJ2-7

CDR3: CSARLGEVTDTQYF
DNA: TGCAGTGCTAGACTCGGGGAAGTCACAGATACGCAGTATTTT
size: NA
D: NA
V: TRBV20-1
J: TRBJ2-3

CDR3: CASSQEASNIQYF
DNA: TGTGCCAGCAGCCAAGAAGCCTCGAACATTCAGTACTTC
size: few
D: NA
V: TRBV3-1
J: TRBJ2-4

CDR3: CASSLTGVGFF
DNA: TGTGCCAGCAGTCTGACAGGGGTGGGTTTCTTT
size: NA
D: TRBD1
V: TRBV12-3/TRBV12-4
J: TRBJ1-1